The 9 T cell receptor beta chains listed next were all sequenced from one sample in a study of T-cell reconstitution after alpha-beta-depleted transplantation in children. As it was prepared, the TCRbeta library received unique molecular identifiers. Via MiXCR, TCRdb re-called the PCR reads, giving one row per CDR3 protein. Of about 290,000 distinct CDR3 sequences detected, over 9% appear once; the ten largest clones hold about 8%. The sample consisted of PBMCs, taken before TCRalphabeta/CD19-depleted stem cell transplant. These receptors were collected from a boy under two years old with acute myeloid leukemia, due to receive a stem cell transplant.

This clonotype was detected a few times. This chain joins TRBV12-3 or TRBV12-4 and TRBJ2-3; TRBD1 agrees at 7 bases. Germline trimming cut 5 bases from V and 7 bases from J; bases unmatched to any gene: 12. The CDR3 totals 15 residues. The CDR3 DNA is TGTGCCAGCAGTCTCCGGTCCAGGGGGAAGCATACGCAGTATTTT. Translation: CASSLRSRGKHTQYF.

This clonotype came up many times. DNA for the CDR3: TGTGCCAGCAGCGTAGCTCAAAGACTCAATGAGCAGTTCTTC. Its translation: CASSVAQRLNEQFF. The V gene is TRBV9, the J gene TRBJ2-1; no definite D call. Germline values: CDR1 SGDLS, CDR2 YYNGEE. The CDR3 contains 14 residues. V was trimmed by 0 bases and J by 6 bases, leaving 10 bases between them. The full variable domain, with the rest looked up from reference TRBV9 and TRBJ2-1, is DSGVTQTPKHLITATGQRVTLRCSPRSGDLSVYWYQQSLDQGLQFLIQYYNGEERAKGNILERFSAQQFPDLHSELNLSSLELGDSALYFCASSVAQRLNEQFFGPGTRLTVL.

Ten or more counts support this clonotype. The chain uses TRBV20-1 and TRBJ2-7; perhaps D is TRBD1 or TRBD2 (5 bases each). Trimming left V 2 bases short and J 8 bases short, with 19 bases between. CDR3 length: 14 amino acids. CDR1 and CDR2 (germline): DFQATT, SNEGSKA (reference sequence). The CDR3 DNA sequence: TGCAGTGCTAGACCCGGGACCGCAGGTAAAAAGCAGTACTTC. Translated: CSARPGTAGKKQYF.

This clonotype was seen a single time. The CDR3 DNA is TGTGCCAGCAGTACCCGGACCTCTGGGGCCAACGTCCTGACTTTC. It is translated as CASSTRTSGANVLTF. The chain couples TRBV6-1 to TRBJ2-6; D gene uncertain. Trimming shortened V by 5 bases and J by 0 bases, and 8 bases separated the two germline ends. The CDR3 is made up of 15 amino acids. From germline, CDR1 is MNHNS and CDR2 SASEGT.

This clonotype came up many times. V gene TRBV7-3 combines with J gene TRBJ2-1, with TRBD1 matching 9 bases. The CDR3 has 15 residues. V lost 2 bases to trimming and J lost 1 base; unmatched junction nucleotides: 0. Looked up from germline, CDR1 is SGHTA and CDR2 is FQGTGA. The CDR3 region has the DNA TGTGCCAGCAGCTTAGGACAGGGGTCCTACAATGAGCAGTTCTTC. This gives the protein CASSLGQGSYNEQFF.

This clonotype was counted many times. This chain links TRBV28 with TRBJ1-2; 10 bases line up with TRBD1. The CDR3 extends over 15 amino acids. Looked up from germline, CDR1 is MDHEN and CDR2 is SYDVKM. Trimming at V came to 7 bases and at J to 4 bases, leaving 9 bases not matched to a gene. The CDR3 spells CASTFRDRGIYGYTF. In DNA, the CDR3 is TGTGCCAGCACCTTCCGGGACAGGGGAATCTATGGCTACACCTTC.

This clonotype was observed many times. The J gene is TRBJ2-7, the V gene TRBV20-1; D call uncertain. The CDR3 totals 12 residues. V was trimmed by 3 bases and J by 5 bases, leaving 11 bases between them. The germline V gene has CDR1 DFQATT and CDR2 SNEGSKA (reference sequence). The CDR3: CSASNSPNEQYF. The CDR3 nucleotides read TGCAGTGCTAGTAATTCACCTAACGAGCAGTACTTC.

This clonotype was observed many times. The chain couples TRBV28 to TRBJ2-7; TRBD1 matches at 11 bases. V lost 4 bases and J lost 4; bases outside the gene matches: 9. In germline, CDR1 is MDHEN, CDR2 SYDVKM. This CDR3 comprises 16 residues. The CDR3 sequence is CASSSRPGQGGYEQYF. DNA for the CDR3: TGTGCCAGCAGTTCGAGACCGGGACAGGGGGGGTACGAGCAGTACTTC. Full variable domain (missing parts from reference TRBV28 and TRBJ2-7): DVKVTQSSRYLVKRTGEKVFLECVQDMDHENMFWYRQDPGLGLRLIYFSYDVKMKEKGDIPEGYSVSREKKERFSLILESASTNQTSMYLCASSSRPGQGGYEQYFGPGTRLTVT.

This clonotype was seen ten or more times. V usage is TRBV7-9 and J usage is TRBJ2-5; possibly TRBD2 for D (5 bases). Between the trimmed V and J ends, which lost 5 bases and 3 bases, there was a span of 16 bases. Germline CDR1 is SEHNR and CDR2 is FQNEAQ (reference sequence). This CDR3 has 15 residues. The CDR3 is CASSRSGRPEETQYF. The CDR3 DNA sequence: TGTGCCAGCAGCCGCTCGGGGAGACCAGAAGAGACCCAGTACTTC.